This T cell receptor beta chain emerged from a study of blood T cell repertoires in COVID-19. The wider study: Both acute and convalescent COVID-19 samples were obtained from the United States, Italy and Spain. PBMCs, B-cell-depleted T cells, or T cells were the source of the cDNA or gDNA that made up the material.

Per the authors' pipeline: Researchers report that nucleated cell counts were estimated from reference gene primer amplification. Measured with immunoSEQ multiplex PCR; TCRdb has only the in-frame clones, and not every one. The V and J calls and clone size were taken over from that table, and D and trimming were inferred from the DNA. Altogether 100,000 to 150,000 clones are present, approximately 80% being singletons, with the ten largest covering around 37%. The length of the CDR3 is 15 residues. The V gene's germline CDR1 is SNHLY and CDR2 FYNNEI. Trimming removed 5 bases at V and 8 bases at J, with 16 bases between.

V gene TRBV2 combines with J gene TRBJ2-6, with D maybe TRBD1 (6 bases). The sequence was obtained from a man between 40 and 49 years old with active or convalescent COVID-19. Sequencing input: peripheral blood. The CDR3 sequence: CASSPTGTNPNVLTF. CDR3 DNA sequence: TGTGCCAGCAGTCCCACCGGGACAAACCCCAACGTCCTGACTTTC. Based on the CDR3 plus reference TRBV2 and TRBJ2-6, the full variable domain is EPEVTQTPSHQVTQMGQEVILRCVPISNHLYFYWYRQILGQKVEFLVSFYNNEISEKSEIFDDQFSVERPDGSNFTLKIRSTKLEDSAMYFCASSPTGTNPNVLTFGAGSRLTVL.